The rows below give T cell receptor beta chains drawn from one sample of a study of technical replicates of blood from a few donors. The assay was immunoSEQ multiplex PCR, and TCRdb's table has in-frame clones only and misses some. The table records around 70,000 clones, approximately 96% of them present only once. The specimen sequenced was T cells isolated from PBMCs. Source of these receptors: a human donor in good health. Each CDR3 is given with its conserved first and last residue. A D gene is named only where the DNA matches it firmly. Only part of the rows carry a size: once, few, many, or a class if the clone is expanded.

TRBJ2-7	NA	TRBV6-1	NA	TGTGCCAGCAGTGACGCCCCCGAGTTTACCTACGAGCAGTACTTC	CASSDAPEFTYEQYF
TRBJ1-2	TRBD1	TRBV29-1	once	TGCAGCGTTGAAGGGACAGGAGCACTTAACTATGGCTACACCTTC	CSVEGTGALNYGYTF
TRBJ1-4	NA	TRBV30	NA	TGTGCCTGGAATACAGGAGCCACAACTAATGAAAAACTGTTTTTT	CAWNTGATTNEKLFF
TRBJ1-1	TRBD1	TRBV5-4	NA	TGTGCCAGCAGCTTGACAGGACAGGGGCAAGAAGCTTTCTTT	CASSLTGQGQEAFF
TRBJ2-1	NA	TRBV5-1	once	TGCGCCAGCAGCTTGGTGGCGGGACGGAACAATGAGCAGTTCTTC	CASSLVAGRNNEQFF
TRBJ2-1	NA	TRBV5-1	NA	TGCGCCAGCAGCCGGGAAGACGATGAGCAGTTCTTC	CASSREDDEQFF
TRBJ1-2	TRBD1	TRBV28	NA	TGTGCCAGCAGTTTTACGCAGGGGGCAGATGGCTACACCTTC	CASSFTQGADGYTF
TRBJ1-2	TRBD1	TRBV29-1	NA	TGCAGCGTTGTCCCAGGGGGCGACTATGGCTACACCTTC	CSVVPGGDYGYTF
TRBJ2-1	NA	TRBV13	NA	TGTGCCAGCAGCTTAGGCCTTTCAACAGATGAGCAGTTCTTC	CASSLGLSTDEQFF
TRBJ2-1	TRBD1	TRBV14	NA	TGTGCCAGCAGCCCCGGACAGGGGGCAGACAATGAGCAGTTCTTC	CASSPGQGADNEQFF
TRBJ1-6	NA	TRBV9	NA	TGTGCCAGCAGCGTCGCCCCAACGAGGGCTGATTCACCCCTCCACTTT	CASSVAPTRADSPLHF
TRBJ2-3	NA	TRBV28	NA	TGTGCCAGCAGGTTAGAGAGGTGGGATACGCAGTATTTT	CASRLERWDTQYF
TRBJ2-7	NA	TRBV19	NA	TGTGCCAGTAGTATAGTCGGGTTTCGGGAGCAGTACTTC	CASSIVGFREQYF
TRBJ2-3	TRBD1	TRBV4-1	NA	TGCGCCAGCAGCCAAGCAGGACCCGGGACAGGGGGCTATTCGGCAGATACGCAGTATTTT	CASSQAGPGTGGYSADTQYF
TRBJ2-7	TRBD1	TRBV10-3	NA	TGTGCCATCAGTAACGGGACAGGTTCCTACGAGCAGTACTTC	CAISNGTGSYEQYF
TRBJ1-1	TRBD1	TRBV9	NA	TGTGCCAGCAGCGTGGGGACAGCCATGAACACTGAAGCTTTCTTT	CASSVGTAMNTEAFF
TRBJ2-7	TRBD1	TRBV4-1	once	TGCGCCAGCAGCCAGAGGGACAGTTCCTACGAGCAGTACTTC	CASSQRDSSYEQYF
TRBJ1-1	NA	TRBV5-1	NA	TGCGCCAGCAGCTGGTCACCCACAGGGATGAACACTGAAGCTTTCTTT	CASSWSPTGMNTEAFF
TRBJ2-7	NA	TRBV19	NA	TGTGCCAGTAGTCCACGGACAGTCTACGAGCAGTACTTC	CASSPRTVYEQYF
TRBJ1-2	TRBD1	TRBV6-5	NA	TGTGCCAGCAGTTCTGGACAGGGGTGGGGGATGAGCTACACCTTC	CASSSGQGWGMSYTF
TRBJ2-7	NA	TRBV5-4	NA	TGTGCCAGCAGCTTGGACGGGGTACTGGCCGAGCAGTACTTC	CASSLDGVLAEQYF
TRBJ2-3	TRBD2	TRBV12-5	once	TGTGCTAGAACACCCGGGGGGGACGTCCCGGGACTAGCGGGAGGGCCTCGAACGCAGTATTTT	CARTPGGDVPGLAGGPRTQYF
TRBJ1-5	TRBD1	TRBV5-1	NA	TGCGCCAGCAGCGCGGGACAGGGGGTTAATCAGCCCCAGCATTTT	CASSAGQGVNQPQHF
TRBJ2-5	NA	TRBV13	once	TGTGCCAGCAGCCCCCGGGGGATCCTTCGGTTGGAGACCCAGTACTTC	CASSPRGILRLETQYF
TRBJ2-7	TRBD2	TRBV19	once	TGTGCCAGTAGTATAAAATCTAGCGCGGGAGCCTACGAGCAGTACTTC	CASSIKSSAGAYEQYF
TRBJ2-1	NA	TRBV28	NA	TGTGCCAGCAGTCCTCCGGGACAATACTACAATGAGCAGTTCTTC	CASSPPGQYYNEQFF
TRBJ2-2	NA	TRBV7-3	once	TGTGCCAGCAGCTTTGAACCTAGCGCGGCCGGGGAGCTGTTTTTT	CASSFEPSAAGELFF
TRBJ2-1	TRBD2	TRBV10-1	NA	TGCGCCAGCAAAGCTAGCGGGATAGACAATGAGCAGTTCTTC	CASKASGIDNEQFF
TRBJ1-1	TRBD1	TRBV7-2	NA	TGTGCCAGCAGGCGTTACAGGGGGCGGGAAGCTTTCTTT	CASRRYRGREAFF
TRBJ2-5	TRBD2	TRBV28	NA	TGTGCCACCCAAGAAGCGGGAGGGCTGGAGACCCAGTACTTC	CATQEAGGLETQYF
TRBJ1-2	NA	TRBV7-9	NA	TGTGCCAGCAGCTCAGCCTTGAGGGCCCACTATGGCTACACCTTC	CASSSALRAHYGYTF
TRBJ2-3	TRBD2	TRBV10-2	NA	TGCGCCAGCAGGGTACTAGCGGGGGGGCGAGATACGCAGTATTTT	CASRVLAGGRDTQYF
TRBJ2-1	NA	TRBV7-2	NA	TGTGCCAGCAGCTTAACGAGAACTTACAATGAGCAGTTCTTC	CASSLTRTYNEQFF
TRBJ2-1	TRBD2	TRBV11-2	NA	TGTGCCAGCAGCCCGACCCGGGGGGGGCGGGGGGAGATCAATGAGCAGTTCTTC	CASSPTRGGRGEINEQFF
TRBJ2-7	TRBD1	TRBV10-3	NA	TGTGCCATCAGTGAGCCTGGACAGGTGGGAAACGAGCAGTACTTC	CAISEPGQVGNEQYF
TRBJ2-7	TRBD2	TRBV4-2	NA	TGTGCCAGCAGCCAAGAAATTGTTCGGCTAGCGGGAGGGCTCGAGCAGTACTTC	CASSQEIVRLAGGLEQYF
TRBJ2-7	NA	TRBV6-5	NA	TGTGCCAGCAGCCCGGGGGACGCCTACGAGCAGTACTTC	CASSPGDAYEQYF
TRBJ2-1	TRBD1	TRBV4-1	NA	TGCGCCAGCAGCCCGACAGGGGGTATTAACAATGAGCAGTTCTTC	CASSPTGGINNEQFF
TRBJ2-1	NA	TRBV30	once	TGTGCCTGGAGTGTGTACTTATACAATGAGCAGTTCTTC	CAWSVYLYNEQFF
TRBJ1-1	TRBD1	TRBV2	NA	TGTGCCAGCACCGACGGGACAGGAGTGAACACTGAAGCTTTCTTT	CASTDGTGVNTEAFF
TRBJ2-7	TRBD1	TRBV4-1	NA	TGCGCCAGCAGCCAAGATAGGGTGACAGGGAGCTCCTACGAGCAGTACTTC	CASSQDRVTGSSYEQYF
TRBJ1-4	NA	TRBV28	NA	TGTGCCAGCGGGGGACAACCTAGTGAAAAACTGTTTTTT	CASGGQPSEKLFF
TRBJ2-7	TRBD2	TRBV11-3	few	TGTGCCAGCAGGGCCGCTAGCGGGGCAACCTACGAGCAGTACTTC	CASRAASGATYEQYF
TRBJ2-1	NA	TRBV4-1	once	TGCGCCAGCAGCCAAGGGGGATCGCCACAGGGGGGGTACAATGAGCAGTTCTTC	CASSQGGSPQGGYNEQFF
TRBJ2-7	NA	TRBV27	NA	TGTGCCAGCAGGGAGGGGTACGAGCAGTACTTC	CASREGYEQYF
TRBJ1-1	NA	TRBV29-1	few	TGCAGCGCCGAACGGGGACGGGGGTCGTTCGGGGCTTTCTTT	CSAERGRGSFGAFF
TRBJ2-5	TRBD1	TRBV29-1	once	TGCAGCGTCCCCATCCCGGGACAGGTACGAGAGACCCAGTACTTC	CSVPIPGQVRETQYF
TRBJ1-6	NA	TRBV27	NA	TGTGCCAGCAGTTTCCGAGGTCTCACTCGTAGGGGTTCACCCCTCCACTTT	CASSFRGLTRRGSPLHF
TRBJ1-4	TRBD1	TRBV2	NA	TGTGCCAGCAGTGAAGGACAGGGGGCGGAAAAACTGTTTTTT	CASSEGQGAEKLFF